The 24 T cell receptor beta chains given below trace back to one sample, sequenced in a study of neoadjuvant nivolumab and ipilimumab in lung cancer. Only in-frame clones appear in the TCRdb table, and some are missing; sequencing was by immunoSEQ multiplex PCR. The sample carries approximately 17,000 clones, 65% to 80% recorded once. The specimen was tumor tissue, collected after neoadjuvant nivolumab, alone or with ipilimumab, at or shortly before surgery. The source of these receptors is an adult with non-small cell lung cancer.

In DNA form, the CDR3 reads TGTGCCAGAATTACAGGGGAGGGACGTGAAAAACTGTTTTTT. The encoded protein is CARITGEGREKLFF. The genes are TRBV6-4 and TRBJ1-4; 7 positions agree with TRBD1. The V segment lost 9 bases and the J segment 7 bases; nucleotides outside the gene matches: 11. CDR1 is MRHNA and CDR2 is SNTAGT in the germline V gene. CDR3 length equals 14 residues.

This clone counts as large (0.1 to 1%). The rearrangement uses TRBV19 and TRBJ1-1, with D unresolved. V dropped 5 bases and J dropped 0 bases, with 16 bases sitting between them. The CDR3 spans 16 residues. The germline V gene has CDR1 LNHDA and CDR2 SQIVND (reference sequence). DNA for the CDR3: TGTGCCAGTAGTCGGGCCGGTTCGGTAATGAACACTGAAGCTTTCTTT. Protein: CASSRAGSVMNTEAFF.

The rearrangement links TRBV5-1 to TRBJ2-5; a weak D match, TRBD1 (5 bases). Germline V gene data show CDR1 as SGHRS and CDR2 as YFSETQ. Between the trimmed V and J ends, which lost 3 bases and 3 bases, there was a span of 9 bases. There are 13 residues in the CDR3. CDR3 in DNA: TGCGCCAGCAGCTCGGACAAAAAAGAGACCCAGTACTTC. Translated: CASSSDKKETQYF. The full variable domain, rest sourced from reference TRBV5-1 and TRBJ2-5, is KAGVTQTPRYLIKTRGQQVTLSCSPISGHRSVSWYQQTPGQGLQFLFEYFSETQRNKGNFPGRFSGRQFSNSRSEMNVSTLELGDSALYLCASSSDKKETQYFGPGTRLLVL.

CDR3 sequence (DNA): TGTGCCAGCAGCCAAGCCAGGCTTATGAACACTGAAGCTTTCTTT. Amino acid sequence: CASSQARLMNTEAFF. The chain has TRBV14 and TRBJ1-1; D is uncertain. V lost 1 base, J lost 0 bases, and 9 bases lay in between. This CDR3 region has 15 residues. The germline V gene has CDR1 SGHDN and CDR2 FVKESK.

This sequence joins TRBV29-1 and TRBJ2-3; TRBD1 matches at 12 bases. The CDR3 consists of 15 residues. Trimming at V came to 6 bases and at J to 4 bases, leaving 8 bases not matched to a gene. The germline V gene has CDR1 SQVTM and CDR2 ANQGSEA. As DNA, the CDR3 is TGCAGCGTCCTTAGCGGGACAGGGGGCTCAGATACGCAGTATTTT. It codes for CSVLSGTGGSDTQYF.

V is TRBV11-3 and J is TRBJ2-1, with 14 positions matching TRBD2. This CDR3 region has 18 residues. The germline V gene has CDR1 SGHNT and CDR2 YENEEA. Trimming at V came to 4 bases and at J to 8 bases, leaving 13 bases not matched to a gene. For the CDR3, the DNA is TGTGCCAGCAGCTCGGGACTAGCGGGAGTACCCGGGATTGATGAGCAGTTCTTC. It is translated as CASSSGLAGVPGIDEQFF.

The rearrangement uses TRBV9 and TRBJ2-6; D is undetermined. The CDR3 is made up of 12 amino acids. V lost 4 bases, J lost 6 bases, and 5 bases lay in between. Germline V CDR1 and CDR2: SGDLS, YYNGEE. The CDR3 loop is CASSNQANVLTF. CDR3 nucleotides: TGTGCCAGCAGCAATCAGGCCAACGTCCTGACTTTC.

The rearrangement links TRBV5-3 to TRBJ2-2, with a tentative D call TRBD2 (6 bases). TRBV5-3 is an ORF for which the function is uncertain. The CDR3 contains 15 residues. V dropped 8 bases and J dropped 5 bases, with 19 bases sitting between them. The CDR3 nucleotides read TGTGCCAGCAGCCAGGACTACGGAGTGACCGGGGAGCTGTTTTTT. Its protein is CASSQDYGVTGELFF.

The V call is TRBV7-2, the J call TRBJ2-4, with a possible D match to TRBD2 (6 bases). CDR3 length equals 16 residues. The ends were cut back, 3 bases at V and 9 bases at J, with 21 bases in the middle. Germline V gives CDR1 SGHTA, CDR2 FQGNSA. CDR3 sequence (DNA): TGTGCCAGCAGCTTGGGCTTAGAAGGCCGGCGGGGCATTCAGTACTTC. This encodes CASSLGLEGRRGIQYF.

The chain combines TRBV4-3 with TRBJ2-1; D remains ambiguous. V was shortened by 0 bases and J by 7 bases, with 10 bases between the two germline ends. The CDR3 length is 14 residues. Germline values: CDR1 LGHNA, CDR2 YSLEER. The CDR3 protein is CASSQDPFGNEQFF. CDR3 in DNA: TGCGCCAGCAGCCAAGACCCCTTTGGGAATGAGCAGTTCTTC.

This sequence joins TRBV9 and TRBJ2-5; 10 positions agree with TRBD2. The germline V gene encodes CDR1 SGDLS and CDR2 YYNGEE. The CDR3 loop spans 16 amino acids. V shed 2 bases, J shed 7 bases, and the junction held 11 bases outside the gene matches. CDR3 region: CASSVGLAVQEGTQYF. Written as DNA, the CDR3 is TGTGCCAGCAGCGTTGGACTAGCGGTTCAGGAGGGGACCCAGTACTTC.

V usage is TRBV9 and J usage is TRBJ2-7; 8 bases are a match to TRBD1. Germline values: CDR1 SGDLS, CDR2 YYNGEE. V lost 0 bases to trimming and J lost 3 bases; unmatched junction nucleotides: 5. The CDR3 length is 15 residues. This CDR3 is CASSVGTGLFYEQYF. CDR3 bases: TGTGCCAGCAGCGTAGGGACAGGGCTTTTCTACGAGCAGTACTTC.

CDR3 sequence: CASSIGREGAGELFF. The CDR3 DNA sequence: TGTGCCAGTAGTATAGGCAGGGAGGGGGCCGGGGAGCTGTTTTTT. V and J are TRBV19 and TRBJ2-2; a weak D match, TRBD2 (7 bases). Germline CDR1 reads LNHDA; CDR2 reads SQIVND (reference sequence). V was trimmed by 1 base and J by 6 bases, leaving 12 bases between them. The CDR3 has 15 amino acids.

The count of this clone is one. The gene calls are TRBV5-1 and TRBJ1-1; D is undetermined. Trimming removed 4 bases from V and 0 bases from J, with 13 bases in between. The CDR3 loop spans 15 amino acids. Per the germline V gene, CDR1 is SGHRS and CDR2 is YFSETQ. The CDR3 coding sequence is TGCGCCAGCAGCCCTAACACGAAACTGAACACTGAAGCTTTCTTT. This gives the protein CASSPNTKLNTEAFF.

V is TRBV7-6 and J is TRBJ1-2; 8 positions agree with TRBD1. After removal of 2 bases from V and 4 bases from J, the junction contained 6 bases not matched to a gene. The V gene's germline CDR1 is SGHVS and CDR2 FNYEAQ. CDR3 length: 15 residues. The CDR3 here is CASSLTGQGGYGYTF. CDR3 bases: TGTGCCAGCAGCTTAACTGGACAGGGAGGCTATGGCTACACCTTC.

The chain carries TRBV7-9 and TRBJ2-3, with D perhaps TRBD1 (5 bases). This CDR3 contains 17 residues. The V end lost 5 bases, the J end lost 0 bases, and 18 bases lay between the germline ends. Germline loops: CDR1 SEHNR, CDR2 FQNEAQ (reference sequence). As DNA, the CDR3 is TGTGCCAGCAGCGCCCACAGGCGTCCCACAAGCACAGATACGCAGTATTTT. The encoded protein is CASSAHRRPTSTDTQYF.

The V and J genes are TRBV29-1 and TRBJ1-2, with a weak D call TRBD1 (5 bases). V shed 7 bases and J shed 8 bases, with 23 bases lying between them. The CDR3 is made up of 14 amino acids. Germline CDR1 reads SQVTM; CDR2 reads ANQGSEA. CDR3 region: CSAPPGDRGEGYTF. The CDR3 nucleotides are TGCAGCGCCCCCCCCGGCGATAGGGGAGAAGGCTACACCTTC.

This rearrangement joins TRBV19 to TRBJ2-3, with D unresolved. The CDR3 covers 13 residues. Trimming took 1 base from V and 3 from J, leaving 5 bases between them. The germline V gene encodes CDR1 LNHDA and CDR2 SQIVND (reference sequence). CDR3 region: CASSIVRTDTQYF. The CDR3 DNA reads as TGTGCCAGTAGTATAGTCAGGACAGATACGCAGTATTTT. The entire variable domain, with the rest obtained from reference TRBV19 and TRBJ2-3, is as follows: DGGITQSPKYLFRKEGQNVTLSCEQNLNHDAMYWYRQDPGQGLRLIYYSQIVNDFQKGDIAEGYSVSREKKESFPLTVTSAQKNPTAFYLCASSIVRTDTQYFGPGTRLTVL.

This chain connects TRBV6-5 to TRBJ2-1, with TRBD2 as a possible D gene (6 bases). Trimming removed 6 bases from V and 9 bases from J, with 18 bases in between. The CDR3 spans 14 residues. The V gene's germline CDR1 is MNHEY and CDR2 SVGAGI. The CDR3 protein is CASSLVRWGVEQFF. The CDR3, as DNA: TGTGCCAGCAGCCTGGTCAGATGGGGGGTTGAGCAGTTCTTC.

V gene TRBV30 combines with J gene TRBJ2-3; 10 bases fit TRBD2. Germline trimming cut 2 bases from V and 3 bases from J; bases unmatched to any gene: 2. CDR1 and CDR2 from the germline V gene are GTSNPN and SVGIG (reference sequence). The CDR3 consists of 14 residues. The CDR3 here is CAWSSSGRTDTQYF. CDR3 in DNA: TGTGCCTGGAGTTCTAGCGGGAGAACAGATACGCAGTATTTT.

The V gene is TRBV5-1, the J gene TRBJ2-2; D possibly corresponds to TRBD1 (7 bases). CDR1 is SGHRS, CDR2 YFSETQ, per germline. The CDR3 is made up of 17 amino acids. V was clipped by 2 bases and J by 4 bases, with 18 bases between them. CDR3 in amino acids: CASSLNAQGGVTGELFF. The CDR3 DNA reads TGCGCCAGCAGCTTAAATGCCCAGGGGGGTGTCACCGGGGAGCTGTTTTTT.

The V and J genes are TRBV5-1 and TRBJ2-1; 9 positions match TRBD1. CDR3 size: 14 residues. The ends lost 4 bases at V and 6 bases at J; junction bases unmatched: 5. Germline V gene lookup returns CDR1 SGHRS and CDR2 YFSETQ. The CDR3 sequence: CASSPRDRANEQFF. The CDR3 DNA sequence: TGCGCCAGCAGCCCAAGGGACAGGGCCAATGAGCAGTTCTTC.

V usage is TRBV19 and J usage is TRBJ2-5; D is unclear. The CDR3 is 12 residues long. Germline values: CDR1 LNHDA, CDR2 SQIVND (reference sequence). V lost 5 bases and J lost 3, with 7 bases in between. The CDR3 DNA reads TGTGCCAGTAGTTACTCTAAAGAGACCCAGTACTTC. Protein: CASSYSKETQYF.

The J gene is TRBJ2-1, the V gene TRBV11-2; perhaps TRBD1 as D (6 bases). The CDR3 has 12 residues. V dropped 4 bases and J dropped 9 bases, with 10 bases sitting between them. Germline V gene lookup returns CDR1 SGHAT and CDR2 FQNNGV. CDR3 sequence: CASSSTRGEQFF. For the CDR3, the DNA is TGTGCCAGCAGCTCTACCAGGGGTGAGCAGTTCTTC.